The sequence of this T cell receptor (beta chain) was determined in a study of cytomegalovirus exposure and HLA in healthy donors. Study-wide results and limits: Productive rates of about 87% or about 30% were seen for most TCR beta V segments in an earlier analysis. Reports credit the classifier with highly specific, highly sensitive diagnosis of cytomegalovirus status. Altogether, 160 or so TCR beta chains were recorded as cytomegalovirus-associated.

In the PCR, 60 Vbeta and 13 Jbeta primers were used. Sequenced by immunoSEQ multiplex PCR; TCRdb stores in-frame clones only, minus some. The sample consists of 150,000 to 200,000 clones, more than 65% of them appearing once. This CDR3 is built from 15 residues. From germline, CDR1 is MNHEY and CDR2 SMNVEV (reference sequence). V lost 4 bases to trimming and J lost 2 bases, with 11 bases between them. In regard to this clone: Its target is not known.

The chain recombines TRBV27 with TRBJ2-2; D is unclear. The receptor was derived from a girl between 10 and 17 years old in good health and CMV-seropositive. Input material: PBMCs. The CDR3 here is CASSSPEVNTGELFF. CDR3 DNA sequence: TGTGCCAGCAGTTCCCCCGAGGTCAACACCGGGGAGCTGTTTTTT.